This T cell receptor (beta chain) originates from a study of T cell repertoires in cytomegalovirus infection. Study-level findings and limits: It was HLA-C-restricted CMV-specific TCR beta clonotypes that dominated the response ex vivo.

CDR1 and CDR2 from the germline V gene are SEHNR and FQNEAQ (reference sequence). The CDR3 consists of 15 residues. The J segment lost 1 base and the V segment lost 0 bases, leaving 2 bases of the junction unmatched. TCRdb re-called the reads through MiXCR, storing one row per CDR3 protein. Here the sample spans 480,000 or so distinct CDR3 sequences, roughly 12% being singletons. This clonotype was detected many times. What it binds is unknown. One base away lies a much larger clone, so this may be a sequencing read error. The sequence was obtained from a human donor in good health (CMV status not recorded). Some clones in this sample may be carry-over from other donors' samples. The V gene is TRBV7-9, the J gene TRBJ2-5; 7 nucleotides agree with TRBD2. The sequenced material came from PBMCs. This CDR3 is CASSLAGGGQETQYF. The CDR3 DNA sequence: TGTGCCAGCAGCTTAGCGGGGGGGGGCCAAGAGACCCAGTACTTC.